The clone carrying this T cell receptor beta chain was seen many times. A read error may explain this, as a much larger clone is one base away. On each TCR cDNA molecule, a unique molecular identifier was present. TCRdb called the 5' RACE reads again in MiXCR, with one record for every CDR3 protein. The sample records roughly 20,000 distinct CDR3 sequences, 4.6% being singletons. The sample belongs to a study of spatial heterogeneity in lung cancer. Time point: sample taken at primary tumor resection. The input material, whole RNA from tumor, nontumor lung or frozen PBMC, was sequenced unsorted. This clonotype was sampled from a male donor with early-stage non-small cell lung cancer. The sample here was PBMCs, taken at surgery.

The CDR3 DNA follows: TGTGCCAGCAGCCCCTCAGGGAGTAGCCAAGAGACCCAGTACTTC. Amino acid sequence: CASSPSGSSQETQYF. V usage is TRBV11-2 and J usage is TRBJ2-5; tentatively, D is TRBD1 or TRBD2 (5 bases each). The germline V gene has CDR1 SGHAT and CDR2 FQNNGV. There are 15 residues in the CDR3. With 5 bases removed from V and 1 base from J, the gap between germline ends came to 14 bases.